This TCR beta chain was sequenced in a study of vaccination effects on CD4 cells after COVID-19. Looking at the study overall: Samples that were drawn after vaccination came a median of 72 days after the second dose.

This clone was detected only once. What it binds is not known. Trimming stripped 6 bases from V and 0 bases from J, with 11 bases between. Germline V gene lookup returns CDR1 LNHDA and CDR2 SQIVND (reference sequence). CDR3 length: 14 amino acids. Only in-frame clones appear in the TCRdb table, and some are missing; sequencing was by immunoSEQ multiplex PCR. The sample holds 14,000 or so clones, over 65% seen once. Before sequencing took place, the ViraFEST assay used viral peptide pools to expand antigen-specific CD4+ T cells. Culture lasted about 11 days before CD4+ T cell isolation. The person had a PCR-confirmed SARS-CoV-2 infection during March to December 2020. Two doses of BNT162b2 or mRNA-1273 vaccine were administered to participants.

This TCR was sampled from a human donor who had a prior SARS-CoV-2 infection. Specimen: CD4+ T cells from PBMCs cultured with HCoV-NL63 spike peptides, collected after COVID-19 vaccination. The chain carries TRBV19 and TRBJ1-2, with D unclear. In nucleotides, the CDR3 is TGTGCCAGTAGCGGCAGCACTACTAACTATGGCTACACCTTC. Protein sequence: CASSGSTTNYGYTF.